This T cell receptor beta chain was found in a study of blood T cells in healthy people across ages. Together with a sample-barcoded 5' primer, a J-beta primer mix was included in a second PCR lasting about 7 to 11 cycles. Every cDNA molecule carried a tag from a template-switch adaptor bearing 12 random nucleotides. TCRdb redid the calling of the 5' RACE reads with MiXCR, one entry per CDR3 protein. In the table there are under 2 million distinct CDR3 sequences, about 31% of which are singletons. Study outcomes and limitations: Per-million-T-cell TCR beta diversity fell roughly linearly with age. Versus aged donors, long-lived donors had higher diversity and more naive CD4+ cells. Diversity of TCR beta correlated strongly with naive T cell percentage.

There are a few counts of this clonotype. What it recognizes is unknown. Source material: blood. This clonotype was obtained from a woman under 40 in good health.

The CDR3 region is CASSLSNPGDNEQFF. CDR3 coding DNA: TGTGCCAGCAGCCTCTCAAACCCCGGCGACAATGAGCAGTTCTTC. This chain joins TRBV5-4 and TRBJ2-1; D is unclear. Deletions cut 4 bases from V and 5 bases from J, with 16 bases between. Germline V CDR1 and CDR2: SGHNT, YYREEE (reference sequence). The CDR3 runs 15 residues.